The 13 T cell receptor beta chains in this list originate from one sample, sequenced in a study of spatial heterogeneity in lung cancer. The time point denotes: sample taken at primary tumor resection. Study findings and constraints: Tracking of tumor mutation counts was seen in expanded intratumoral alpha and beta TCR counts.

Each CDR3 protein is one row after TCRdb ran MiXCR on the 5' RACE reads. The table records about 3,100 distinct CDR3 sequences, roughly a tenth of them present only once. These receptors' targets are unknown. The sequencing here drew on lung tumor tissue, taken at surgery. The origin of the receptors is a male donor with early-stage non-small cell lung cancer.

Relative to its sample, this clonotype is medium-sized (0.01 to 0.1%). Little can be read into the size of this beta chain, an off-target read in a library designed for alpha chains. The rearrangement links TRBV7-3 to TRBJ1-1; D is undetermined. Looked up from germline, CDR1 is SGHTA and CDR2 is FQGTGA. The CDR3 is made up of 16 amino acids. V lost 1 base, J lost 5 bases, and 17 bases lay in between. CDR3 protein: CASSLMGIRAGTEAFF. The CDR3, as DNA: TGTGCCAGCAGCTTAATGGGGATACGGGCCGGGACTGAAGCTTTCTTT.

By sample fraction, this clonotype is medium-sized. The library was designed around alpha chains, so this beta chain is a stray read whose abundance carries little weight. V usage is TRBV29-1 and J usage is TRBJ2-3, with D possibly TRBD1 on 6 matching bases. The CDR3 loop spans 12 amino acids. Germline V gene lookup returns CDR1 SQVTM and CDR2 ANQGSEA. The V and J ends lost 8 bases and 2 bases respectively, with 11 bases between them. The CDR3 bases are TGCAGCTACAGGGAGTCCACAGATACGCAGTATTTT. Translation: CSYRESTDTQYF.

This clonotype is classed as medium-sized (0.01 to 0.1%). This beta chain lies outside the target of a library built for alpha chains; its clone size means little. The V gene is TRBV19, the J gene TRBJ1-4; 7 bases align to TRBD1. Germline lookup yields CDR1 LNHDA and CDR2 SQIVND (reference sequence). The J segment lost 2 bases and the V segment lost 5 bases, leaving 5 bases of the junction unmatched. CDR3 length: 15 residues. The CDR3 region has the DNA TGTGCCAGTAGTCCCGGGACAGCCACTAATGAAAAACTGTTTTTT. Protein: CASSPGTATNEKLFF.

By frequency in the sample, this clonotype is medium-sized. Since it is a stray read in a library aimed at alpha chains, this beta chain has a size that is not meaningful. The V gene is TRBV20-1, the J gene TRBJ2-3; TRBD2 matches at 7 bases. CDR1 and CDR2 from the germline V gene are DFQATT and SNEGSKA (reference sequence). The CDR3 runs to 15 residues. Trimming at V came to 6 bases and at J to 2 bases, leaving 11 bases not matched to a gene. CDR3 residues: CSAPGTSAYTDTQYF. The CDR3 nucleotides are TGCAGTGCCCCGGGCACTAGCGCTTACACAGATACGCAGTATTTT.

This clonotype is labeled medium-sized. The size of this beta chain means little, since it is a stray read in a library made for alpha chains. V gene TRBV7-2 combines with J gene TRBJ2-7, with TRBD1 identical over 10 bases. This CDR3 has 16 residues. J was trimmed by 1 base and V by 4 bases; bases with no gene match: 7. CDR1 and CDR2 from the germline V gene are SGHTA and FQGNSA. The CDR3 loop reads CASSYGTGVRSYEQYF. The CDR3 DNA reads TGTGCCAGCAGCTACGGGACAGGGGTCCGGTCCTACGAGCAGTACTTC. The full variable domain, completed using reference TRBV7-2 and TRBJ2-7, is GAGVSQSPSNKVTEKGKDVELRCDPISGHTALYWYRQSLGQGLEFLIYFQGNSAPDKSGLPSDRFSAERTGGSVSTLTIQRTQQEDSAVYLCASSYGTGVRSYEQYFGPGTRLTVT.

By share of the sample, this clonotype is medium-sized. Since it is a stray read in a library aimed at alpha chains, this beta chain has a size that is not meaningful. The chain is built from TRBV23-1 and TRBJ2-7; 7 nucleotides match TRBD2. TRBV23-1 is marked as an open reading frame, function uncertain. J lost 1 base, V lost 5 bases, and 11 bases had no gene match. The CDR3 length is 16 residues. The CDR3 loop is CASSSKPGLPSYEQYF. CDR3 nucleotides: TGCGCCAGCAGTTCCAAACCGGGACTACCTTCCTACGAGCAGTACTTC.

In its sample, this clonotype ranks as medium-sized. Since it is a stray read in a library aimed at alpha chains, this beta chain has a size that is not meaningful. J is TRBJ2-6 and V is TRBV7-9; unclear D gene. This CDR3 spans 15 amino acids. V was pared by 0 bases and J by 0 bases, with 3 bases between. Germline CDR1 SEHNR, CDR2 FQNEAQ (reference sequence). In DNA form, the CDR3 reads TGTGCCAGCAGCTTAGCGGGCTCTGGGGCCAACGTCCTGACTTTC. Translating it yields CASSLAGSGANVLTF.

As regards this clonotype: This beta chain is an unintended read in a library built for alpha chains; its size means little. V gene TRBV18 combines with J gene TRBJ1-1; D gene uncertain. Looked up from germline, CDR1 is KGHSH and CDR2 is LQKENI. The CDR3 length is 14 residues. The V and J ends lost 2 bases and 0 bases respectively, with 7 bases between them. The CDR3 sequence is CASSPTALNTEAFF. The CDR3 DNA follows: TGTGCCAGCTCACCAACAGCTTTGAACACTGAAGCTTTCTTT.

The table lists this clonotype with a few counts. The junction and the germline gene differ at one end; a read error may be behind it. This beta chain appears as a stray read in a library generated for alpha chains; its size is not informative. This sequence joins TRBV6-6 and TRBJ2-3; 11 bases align to TRBD2. CDR1 MNHNY and CDR2 SVGAGI come from the germline V gene (reference sequence). This CDR3 has 16 amino acids. The CDR3 nucleotides are TGTGCCAGCAGTGACTCGACTAGCGGGGGCACAGATACGCAGTATTTT. Translating it yields CASSDSTSGGTDTQYF.

By sample share, this clonotype is medium-sized. Because this beta chain is a stray read in a library intended to capture alpha chains, its abundance should not be given much weight. The chain has TRBV27 and TRBJ1-5; 9 nucleotides match TRBD1. Germline CDR1 MNHEY, CDR2 SMNVEV (reference sequence). The CDR3 is 18 residues long. V shed 6 bases, J shed 5 bases, and the junction held 17 bases outside the gene matches. The DNA of the CDR3 is TGTGCCAGCAGCCGGAAGCTTCCGGGACAGGGCGTCGATCAGCCCCAGCATTTT. It encodes CASSRKLPGQGVDQPQHF.

This clonotype has just a few counts. Because the library targeted alpha chains, this beta chain is an off-target read whose size means little. V and J are TRBV12-3 or TRBV12-4 and TRBJ1-2, with D unresolved. The CDR3 is 12 residues long. The V end was cut by 5 bases, the J end by 8 bases, with 12 bases between. The CDR3 protein is CASSPALGGYTF. The CDR3 DNA is TGTGCCAGCAGTCCTGCCTTAGGGGGCTACACCTTC.

Of note for this clonotype: This beta chain came through as a stray read in a library set up for alpha chains, and its size says little. The rearrangement links TRBV5-6 to TRBJ2-7; D remains unclear. There are 14 residues in the CDR3. Germline-derived CDR1 and CDR2 are SGHDT and YYEEEE. The ends were cut back, 1 base at V and 2 bases at J, with 10 bases in the middle. CDR3: CASSLFASTYEQYF. The CDR3 coding sequence is TGTGCCAGCAGCTTGTTTGCTTCAACCTACGAGCAGTACTTC.

This clonotype rates as medium-sized. Little can be read into the size of this beta chain, an off-target read in a library designed for alpha chains. The chain is built from TRBV18 and TRBJ2-5; 9 nucleotides align to TRBD2. V shed 6 bases, J shed 1 base, and the junction held 6 bases outside the gene matches. CDR1 is KGHSH and CDR2 is LQKENI in the germline V gene. There are 15 residues in the CDR3. CDR3 DNA sequence: TGTGCCAGCTCTCCCCTAGCGGGAATCCAAGAGACCCAGTACTTC. As protein: CASSPLAGIQETQYF. Combining the CDR3 with reference TRBV18 and TRBJ2-5 gives the whole variable domain NAGVMQNPRHLVRRRGQEARLRCSPMKGHSHVYWYRQLPEEGLKFMVYLQKENIIDESGMPKERFSAEFPKEGPSILRIQQVVRGDSAAYFCASSPLAGIQETQYFGPGTRLLVL.